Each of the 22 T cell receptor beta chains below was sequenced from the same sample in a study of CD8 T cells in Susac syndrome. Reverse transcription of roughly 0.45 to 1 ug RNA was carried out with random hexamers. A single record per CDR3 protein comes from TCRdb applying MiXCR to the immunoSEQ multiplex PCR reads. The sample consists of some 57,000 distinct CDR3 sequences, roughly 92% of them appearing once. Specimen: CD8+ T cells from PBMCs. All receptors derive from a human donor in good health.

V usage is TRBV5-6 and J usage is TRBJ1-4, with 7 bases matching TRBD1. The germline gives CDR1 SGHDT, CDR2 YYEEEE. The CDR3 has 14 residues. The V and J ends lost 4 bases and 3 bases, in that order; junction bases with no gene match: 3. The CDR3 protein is CASSRTGANEKLFF. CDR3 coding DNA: TGTGCCAGCAGCCGGACAGGCGCTAATGAAAAACTGTTTTTT.

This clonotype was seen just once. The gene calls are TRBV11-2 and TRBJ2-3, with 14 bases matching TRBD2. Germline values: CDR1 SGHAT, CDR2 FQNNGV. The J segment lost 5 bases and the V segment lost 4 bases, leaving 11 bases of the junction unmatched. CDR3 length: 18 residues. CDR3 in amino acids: CASSSERTSGRRGDTQYF. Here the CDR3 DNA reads TGTGCCAGCAGCTCGGAGCGGACTAGCGGGAGGAGGGGAGATACGCAGTATTTT.

CDR3 region: CASSIGPGNSPLHF. CDR3 coding DNA: TGTGCCAGTAGTATCGGGCCGGGTAATTCACCCCTCCACTTT. This chain uses TRBV19 with TRBJ1-6; D is undetermined. From germline, CDR1 is LNHDA and CDR2 SQIVND (reference sequence). Trimming shortened V by 3 bases and J by 6 bases, and 9 bases separated the two germline ends. The CDR3 runs to 14 residues.

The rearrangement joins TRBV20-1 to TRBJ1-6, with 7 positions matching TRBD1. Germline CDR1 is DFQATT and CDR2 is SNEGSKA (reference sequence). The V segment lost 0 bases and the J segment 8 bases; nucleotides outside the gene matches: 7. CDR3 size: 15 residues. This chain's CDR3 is CSARDLGQPYSPLHF. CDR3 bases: TGCAGTGCTAGAGATTTGGGACAGCCCTATTCACCCCTCCACTTT.

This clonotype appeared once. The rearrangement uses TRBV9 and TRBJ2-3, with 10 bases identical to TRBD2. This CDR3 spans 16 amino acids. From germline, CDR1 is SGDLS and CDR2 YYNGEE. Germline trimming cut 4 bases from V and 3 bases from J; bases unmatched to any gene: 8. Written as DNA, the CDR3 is TGTGCCAGCAGCCCAGCGGGGGGGCGGGTTACAGATACGCAGTATTTT. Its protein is CASSPAGGRVTDTQYF. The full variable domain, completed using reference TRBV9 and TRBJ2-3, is DSGVTQTPKHLITATGQRVTLRCSPRSGDLSVYWYQQSLDQGLQFLIQYYNGEERAKGNILERFSAQQFPDLHSELNLSSLELGDSALYFCASSPAGGRVTDTQYFGPGTRLTVL.

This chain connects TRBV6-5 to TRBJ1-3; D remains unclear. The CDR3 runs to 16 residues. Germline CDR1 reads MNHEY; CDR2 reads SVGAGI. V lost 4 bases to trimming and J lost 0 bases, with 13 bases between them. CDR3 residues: CASSFAGPLSGNTIYF. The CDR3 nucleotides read TGTGCCAGCAGTTTCGCCGGGCCTCTCTCTGGAAACACCATATATTTT.

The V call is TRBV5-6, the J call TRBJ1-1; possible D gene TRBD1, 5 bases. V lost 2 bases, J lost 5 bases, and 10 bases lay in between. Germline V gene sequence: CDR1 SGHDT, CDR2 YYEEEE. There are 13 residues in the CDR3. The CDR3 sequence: CASSFFGGTEAFF. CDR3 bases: TGTGCCAGCAGCTTTTTTGGGGGAACTGAAGCTTTCTTT. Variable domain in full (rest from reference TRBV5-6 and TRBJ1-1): DAGVTQSPTHLIKTRGQQVTLRCSPKSGHDTVSWYQQALGQGPQFIFQYYEEEERQRGNFPDRFSGHQFPNYSSELNVNALLLGDSALYLCASSFFGGTEAFFGQGTRLTVV.

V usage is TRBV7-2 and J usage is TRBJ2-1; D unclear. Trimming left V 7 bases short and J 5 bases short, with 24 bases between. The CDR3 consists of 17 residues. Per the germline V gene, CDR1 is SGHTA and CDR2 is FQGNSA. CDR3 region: CASTPNGRTFANNEQFF. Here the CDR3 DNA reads TGTGCCAGCACCCCCAACGGGCGCACGTTCGCCAACAATGAGCAGTTCTTC.

The CDR3 loop is CAWKGEKAYEQYF. The DNA for the CDR3 is TGTGCCTGGAAGGGGGAGAAGGCCTACGAGCAGTACTTC. J is TRBJ2-7 and V is TRBV30; a possible D gene is TRBD1 (6 bases). Germline CDR1 and CDR2: GTSNPN and SVGIG (reference sequence). This CDR3 has 13 residues. Deletions cut 4 bases from V and 2 bases from J, with 12 bases between.

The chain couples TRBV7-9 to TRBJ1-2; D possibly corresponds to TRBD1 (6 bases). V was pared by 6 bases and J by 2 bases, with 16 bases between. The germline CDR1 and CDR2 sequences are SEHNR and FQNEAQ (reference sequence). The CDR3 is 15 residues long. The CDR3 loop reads CASSGSDRPNYGYTF. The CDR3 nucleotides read TGTGCCAGCAGTGGCTCCGACAGGCCCAACTATGGCTACACCTTC.

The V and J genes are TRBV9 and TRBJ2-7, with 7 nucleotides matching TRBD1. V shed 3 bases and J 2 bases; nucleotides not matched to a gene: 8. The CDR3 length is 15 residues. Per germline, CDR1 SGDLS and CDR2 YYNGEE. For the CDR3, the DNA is TGTGCCAGCAGCGCAACGGGGACAGCTCCCTACGAGCAGTACTTC. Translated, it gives CASSATGTAPYEQYF.

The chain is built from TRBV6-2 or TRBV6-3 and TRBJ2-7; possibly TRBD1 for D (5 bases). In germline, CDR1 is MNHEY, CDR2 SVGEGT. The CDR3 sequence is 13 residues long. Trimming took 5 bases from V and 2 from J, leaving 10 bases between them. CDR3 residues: CASSPGHPYEQYF. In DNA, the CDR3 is TGTGCCAGCAGTCCAGGACACCCCTACGAGCAGTACTTC.

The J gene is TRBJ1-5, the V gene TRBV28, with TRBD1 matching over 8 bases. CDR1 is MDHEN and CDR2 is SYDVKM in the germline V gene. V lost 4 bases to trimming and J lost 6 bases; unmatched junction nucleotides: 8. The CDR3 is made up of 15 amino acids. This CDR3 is CASSSGQGGGQPQHF. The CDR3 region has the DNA TGTGCCAGCAGTTCCGGACAGGGAGGGGGTCAGCCCCAGCATTTT.

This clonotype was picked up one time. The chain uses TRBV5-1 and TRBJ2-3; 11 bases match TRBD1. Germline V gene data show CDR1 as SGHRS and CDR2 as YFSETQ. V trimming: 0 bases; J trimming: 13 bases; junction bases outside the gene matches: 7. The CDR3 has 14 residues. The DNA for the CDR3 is TGCGCCAGCAGCTTGGCAAGCCGGGGACAGGGGGAGTATTTT. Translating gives CASSLASRGQGEYF.

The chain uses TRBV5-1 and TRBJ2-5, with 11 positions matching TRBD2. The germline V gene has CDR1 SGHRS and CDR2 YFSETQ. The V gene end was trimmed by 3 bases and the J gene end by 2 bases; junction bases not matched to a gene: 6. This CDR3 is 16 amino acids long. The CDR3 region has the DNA TGCGCCAGCAGCTCATCTAGCGGGGGGCCTCAAGAGACCCAGTACTTC. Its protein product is CASSSSSGGPQETQYF.

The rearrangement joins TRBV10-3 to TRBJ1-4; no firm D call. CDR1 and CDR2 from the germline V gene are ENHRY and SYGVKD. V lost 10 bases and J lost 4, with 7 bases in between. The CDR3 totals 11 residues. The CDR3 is CATGFNEKLFF. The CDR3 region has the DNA TGTGCCACAGGTTTTAATGAAAAACTGTTTTTT.

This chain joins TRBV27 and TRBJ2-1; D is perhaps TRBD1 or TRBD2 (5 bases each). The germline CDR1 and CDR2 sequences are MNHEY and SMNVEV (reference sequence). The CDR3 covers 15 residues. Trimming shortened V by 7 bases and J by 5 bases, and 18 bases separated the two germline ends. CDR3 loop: CASTTGSWGHNEQFF. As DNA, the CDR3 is TGTGCCAGCACCACTGGAAGTTGGGGACACAATGAGCAGTTCTTC.

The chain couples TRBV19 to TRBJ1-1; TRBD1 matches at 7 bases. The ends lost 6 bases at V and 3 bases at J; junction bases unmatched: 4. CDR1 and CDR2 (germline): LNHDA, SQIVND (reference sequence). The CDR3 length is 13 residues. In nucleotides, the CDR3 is TGTGCCAGTAGACAGGGGAGGCACACTGAAGCTTTCTTT. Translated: CASRQGRHTEAFF. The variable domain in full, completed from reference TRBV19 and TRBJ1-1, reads DGGITQSPKYLFRKEGQNVTLSCEQNLNHDAMYWYRQDPGQGLRLIYYSQIVNDFQKGDIAEGYSVSREKKESFPLTVTSAQKNPTAFYLCASRQGRHTEAFFGQGTRLTVV.

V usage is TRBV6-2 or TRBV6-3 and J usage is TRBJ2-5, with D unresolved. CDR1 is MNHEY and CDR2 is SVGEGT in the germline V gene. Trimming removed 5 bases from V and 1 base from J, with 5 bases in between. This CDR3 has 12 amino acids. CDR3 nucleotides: TGTGCCAGCAGTGGCCCCCAAGAGACCCAGTACTTC. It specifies CASSGPQETQYF.

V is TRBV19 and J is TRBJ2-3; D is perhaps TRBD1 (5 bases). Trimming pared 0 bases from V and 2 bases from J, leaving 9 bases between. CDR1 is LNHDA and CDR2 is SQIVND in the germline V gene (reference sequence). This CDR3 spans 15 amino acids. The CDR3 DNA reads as TGTGCCAGTAGTATAGAACAGGCGGCCACAGATACGCAGTATTTT. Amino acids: CASSIEQAATDTQYF. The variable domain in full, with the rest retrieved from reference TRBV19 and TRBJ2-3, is DGGITQSPKYLFRKEGQNVTLSCEQNLNHDAMYWYRQDPGQGLRLIYYSQIVNDFQKGDIAEGYSVSREKKESFPLTVTSAQKNPTAFYLCASSIEQAATDTQYFGPGTRLTVL.

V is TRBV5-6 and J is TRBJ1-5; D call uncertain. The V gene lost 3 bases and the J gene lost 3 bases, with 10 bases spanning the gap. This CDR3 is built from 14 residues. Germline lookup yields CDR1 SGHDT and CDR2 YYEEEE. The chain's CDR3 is CASSSRGSNQPQHF. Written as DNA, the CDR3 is TGTGCCAGCAGCTCGCGGGGTTCCAATCAGCCCCAGCATTTT.

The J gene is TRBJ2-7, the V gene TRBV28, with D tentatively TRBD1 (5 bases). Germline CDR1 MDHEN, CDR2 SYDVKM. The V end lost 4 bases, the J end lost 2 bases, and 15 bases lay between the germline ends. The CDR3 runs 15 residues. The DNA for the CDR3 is TGTGCCAGCAGTTATGATGGGGAACAGGCCTACGAGCAGTACTTC. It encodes CASSYDGEQAYEQYF.